What follows are 29 T cell receptor beta chains derived from one specimen sequenced in a study of blood T cells in healthy people across ages. Alongside a J-beta primer mix, a sample-barcoded 5' primer served in a second PCR lasting 7 to 11 cycles. TCRdb re-derived calls from the 5' RACE reads in MiXCR, one entry per CDR3 protein. Here the sample spans hundreds of thousands of distinct CDR3 sequences, 20% to 25% being singletons. Source material: blood. All receptors derive from an older man in good health.

This clonotype was detected ten times or more. The V gene is TRBV25-1, the J gene TRBJ1-1; TRBD1 matches 7 bases. With V trimmed by 1 base and J by 10 bases, 3 bases remained unmatched. The germline V gene encodes CDR1 MGHDK and CDR2 SYGVNS. The length of the CDR3 is 12 residues. CDR3 DNA sequence: TGTGCCAGCAGTGAATCCGGGACAGTAGCTTTCTTT. Protein: CASSESGTVAFF.

This clonotype was recorded a few times. V and J are TRBV5-6 and TRBJ2-2; 9 bases map to TRBD2. The V segment lost 5 bases and the J segment 1 base; nucleotides outside the gene matches: 3. The CDR3 totals 15 residues. Germline CDR1 SGHDT, CDR2 YYEEEE. CDR3 sequence (DNA): TGTGCCAGCAGGTTAGCGGGAGAGAACACCGGGGAGCTGTTTTTT. It specifies CASRLAGENTGELFF.

This clonotype showed up just a few times. No conserved phenylalanine or tryptophan ends this CDR3, so it is likely a read error. The V call is TRBV4-1, the J call TRBJ2-1; 8 nucleotides match TRBD2. Germline V gives CDR1 MGHRA, CDR2 YSYEKL. Trimming took 3 bases from V and 8 from J; bases not matched to a gene: 9. The CDR3 is made up of 15 amino acids. CDR3 nucleotide sequence: TGCGCCAGCAGCCACCAACCAGCGGGAGTGGATGAGCAGTTCCTC. Residues: CASSHQPAGVDEQFL.

This clonotype was found many times. The chain is built from TRBV11-2 and TRBJ1-4; perhaps TRBD1 as D (6 bases). The CDR3 length is 16 residues. Germline loops: CDR1 SGHAT, CDR2 FQNNGV. The germline V and J ends were trimmed by 5 bases and 4 bases, with 17 bases remaining between them. The CDR3 here is CASSQLWTDINEKLFF. The CDR3, as DNA: TGTGCCAGCAGCCAACTCTGGACAGATATTAATGAAAAACTGTTTTTT. The full variable domain, in which reference TRBV11-2 and TRBJ1-4 provide the parts outside the CDR3, is EAGVAQSPRYKIIEKRQSVAFWCNPISGHATLYWYQQILGQGPKLLIQFQNNGVVDDSQLPKDRFSAERLKGVDSTLKIQPAKLEDSAVYLCASSQLWTDINEKLFFGSGTQLSVL.

The chain uses TRBV7-9 and TRBJ2-5; possibly TRBD1 or TRBD2 for D (5 bases each). V was cut by 5 bases and J by 4 bases, with 14 bases left in between. This CDR3 comprises 14 residues. Germline loops: CDR1 SEHNR, CDR2 FQNEAQ (reference sequence). The CDR3 sequence: CASSHRDARETQYF. The CDR3 nucleotides are TGTGCCAGCAGCCACCGGGACGCGAGAGAGACCCAGTACTTC.

In its sample, this clonotype was seen a few times. V gene TRBV20-1 combines with J gene TRBJ1-1; no firm D call. Trimming removed 6 bases from V and 4 bases from J, with 15 bases in between. CDR1 and CDR2 (germline): DFQATT, SNEGSKA (reference sequence). There are 13 residues in the CDR3. The CDR3 region has the DNA TGCAGTGCAGACGATGGCAGCCTCACTGAAGCTTTCTTT. It translates to CSADDGSLTEAFF.

Points on this clonotype: Mismatch with germline at one junction end may stem from a read error. V is TRBV18 and J is TRBJ2-3; TRBD2 is a possible D gene (6 bases). Per germline, CDR1 KGHSH and CDR2 LQKENI. The CDR3 consists of 18 residues. CDR3 loop: CASLPSGLLIVGADTQYF. CDR3 DNA: TGTGCCAGCTTACCATCGGGACTGCTCATTGTAGGAGCTGATACGCAGTATTTT.

The chain employs TRBV3-1 and TRBJ1-2; 8 bases are shared with TRBD1. This CDR3 has 16 amino acids. Trimming took 0 bases from V and 6 from J; bases not matched to a gene: 9. Germline-derived CDR1 and CDR2 are LGHDT and YNNKEL (reference sequence). CDR3 nucleotides: TGTGCCAGCAGCCAAGATAGGGGACAGGTGATAGATGGCTACACCTTC. Amino acid sequence: CASSQDRGQVIDGYTF.

This chain connects TRBV20-1 to TRBJ2-1; 9 nucleotides line up with TRBD1. This CDR3 contains 16 residues. The V and J ends lost 6 bases and 4 bases, in that order; junction bases with no gene match: 13. Germline V CDR1 and CDR2: DFQATT, SNEGSKA (reference sequence). CDR3 loop: CSALDRGSANYNEQFF. The DNA for the CDR3 is TGCAGTGCATTGGACAGGGGCTCGGCTAATTACAATGAGCAGTTCTTC.

This chain joins TRBV7-2 and TRBJ2-1; tentative D call: TRBD1 (5 bases). Germline V lookup: CDR1 SGHTA, CDR2 FQGNSA. V lost 4 bases and J 10 bases, leaving 11 bases between the germline ends. The CDR3 has 12 amino acids. CDR3 amino acids: CASSYGPGEQFF. CDR3 DNA sequence: TGTGCCAGCAGCTACGGCCCAGGGGAGCAGTTCTTC.

The chain has TRBV27 and TRBJ1-1; D possibly corresponds to TRBD1 (5 bases). V was cut by 2 bases and J by 5 bases, with 18 bases left in between. Germline-derived CDR1 and CDR2 are MNHEY and SMNVEV (reference sequence). The CDR3 runs to 16 residues. CDR3 coding DNA: TGTGCCAGCAGTTTAGGGGGAGGTCGTCTGGGAACTGAAGCTTTCTTT. It encodes CASSLGGGRLGTEAFF.

This clonotype was seen only a few times. The genes are TRBV7-3 and TRBJ2-7; D uncertain. The CDR3 has 14 residues. Germline CDR1 reads SGHTA; CDR2 reads FQGTGA. V lost 0 bases, J lost 3 bases, and 9 bases lay in between. CDR3: CASSLTGHNYEQYF. CDR3 bases: TGTGCCAGCAGCTTAACCGGCCACAACTACGAGCAGTACTTC.

This clonotype occurred a few times. The CDR3 sequence: CSARVRGRRDEQYF. For the CDR3, the DNA is TGCAGTGCTAGAGTCAGGGGGCGCCGAGACGAGCAGTACTTC. V is TRBV20-1 and J is TRBJ2-7, with TRBD1 identical over 8 bases. Germline CDR1 DFQATT, CDR2 SNEGSKA (reference sequence). V shed 1 base, J shed 5 bases, and the junction held 7 bases outside the gene matches. CDR3 length equals 14 residues.

The V and J genes are TRBV27 and TRBJ1-2, with 8 bases matching TRBD1. The V segment lost 3 bases and the J segment 5 bases; nucleotides outside the gene matches: 5. Germline lookup yields CDR1 MNHEY and CDR2 SMNVEV (reference sequence). CDR3 length equals 14 residues. CDR3 nucleotide sequence: TGTGCCAGCAGTTTGACAGGGGCGAGATATGGCTACACCTTC. This translates into CASSLTGARYGYTF.

This clonotype was recorded many times. This chain uses TRBV7-3 with TRBJ2-5, with 7 bases identical to TRBD2. The J call may be wrong; the DNA end is better matched by TRBJ2-1. CDR1 and CDR2 (germline): SGHTA, FQGTGA. This CDR3 is built from 13 residues. Here the CDR3 reads CASSQDMAGVQFF. For the CDR3, the DNA is TGTGCCAGCAGCCAGGACATGGCGGGGGTGCAGTTCTTC.

The rearrangement joins TRBV10-3 to TRBJ2-5, with 14 positions matching TRBD2. The CDR3 loop spans 16 amino acids. Germline V lookup: CDR1 ENHRY, CDR2 SYGVKD. The ends lost 6 bases at V and 4 bases at J; junction bases unmatched: 7. The CDR3 DNA follows: TGTGCCATCAGCAAGGGGACTAGCGGGAGTGGAGAGACCCAGTACTTC. Protein product: CAISKGTSGSGETQYF.

The table lists this clonotype with a few counts. The rearrangement links TRBV30 to TRBJ2-7; 8 nucleotides match TRBD1. V shed 2 bases and J 4 bases; nucleotides not matched to a gene: 22. Germline V gives CDR1 GTSNPN, CDR2 SVGIG (reference sequence). The CDR3 has 19 residues. The CDR3 DNA follows: TGTGCCTGGAGTCACTTTAGGACAGGGTCGAGACTGGCGGCTTACGAGCAGTACTTC. It is translated as CAWSHFRTGSRLAAYEQYF.

The table lists this clonotype with a few counts. The chain links TRBV2 to TRBJ1-5; no firm D call. Trimming left V 4 bases short and J 3 bases short, with 7 bases between. The CDR3 contains 13 residues. The germline V gene has CDR1 SNHLY and CDR2 FYNNEI. The CDR3 DNA reads as TGTGCCAGCAGTGCGGCAGACAATCAGCCCCAGCATTTT. The encoded protein is CASSAADNQPQHF.

This clonotype was found a few times. The chain couples TRBV28 to TRBJ2-7; tentative D call: TRBD1 (6 bases). The germline V and J ends were trimmed by 4 bases and 1 base, with 17 bases remaining between them. The germline gives CDR1 MDHEN, CDR2 SYDVKM. This CDR3 comprises 16 residues. The CDR3 bases are TGTGCCAGCAGTTCCAAAACCACGACAGGTTCCTACGAGCAGTACTTC. Its protein is CASSSKTTTGSYEQYF.

The CDR3 region has the DNA TGTGCCAGCAGCCGCCACGTTTTTGGTGAAAAACTGTTTTTT. Its protein is CASSRHVFGEKLFF. The rearrangement joins TRBV11-2 to TRBJ1-4; D is uncertain. V shed 5 bases and J shed 7 bases, with 14 bases lying between them. There are 14 residues in the CDR3. The germline gives CDR1 SGHAT, CDR2 FQNNGV.

The CDR3 loop is CATSDVLAGDTDTQYF. CDR3 nucleotide sequence: TGTGCCACCAGTGATGTACTAGCGGGAGACACAGATACGCAGTATTTT. The chain couples TRBV24-1 to TRBJ2-3; 11 positions agree with TRBD2. V gave up 3 bases and J gave up 2 bases; unmatched junction bases: 3. This CDR3 has 16 amino acids. Germline CDR1 is KGHDR and CDR2 is SFDVKD.

The chain uses TRBV3-1 and TRBJ1-5; D not resolved. Germline CDR1 is LGHDT and CDR2 is YNNKEL (reference sequence). The CDR3 contains 13 residues. Trimming removed 8 bases at V and 0 bases at J, with 8 bases between. Here the CDR3 DNA reads TGTGCCAGCGGAGACACTAGCAATCAGCCCCAGCATTTT. Translating gives CASGDTSNQPQHF.

V usage is TRBV13 and J usage is TRBJ2-7; 9 bases fit TRBD1. The germline gives CDR1 PRHDT, CDR2 FYEKMQ (reference sequence). Trimming at V came to 5 bases and at J to 2 bases, leaving 7 bases not matched to a gene. The CDR3 extends over 15 amino acids. The CDR3 DNA follows: TGTGCCAGCAGCAGAGGGGACAGGGACACCTACGAGCAGTACTTC. Translating gives CASSRGDRDTYEQYF.

A remark on this clonotype: The germline gene is not matched at one end of the junction; a read error may be the cause. The chain employs TRBV20-1 and TRBJ2-7; tentative D call: TRBD2 (5 bases). CDR1 is DFQATT, CDR2 SNEGSKA, per germline (reference sequence). This CDR3 contains 15 residues. As DNA, the CDR3 is TGCAGTGCTAGAGATCCTGGCGGGTCCCGATACGAGCGGTACTTC. It codes for CSARDPGGSRYERYF.

This clonotype was seen more than once but under ten times. J is TRBJ2-5 and V is TRBV27; the match to TRBD2 covers 7 bases. The CDR3 totals 13 residues. The trim removed 5 bases at V and 5 bases at J, leaving 5 bases unmatched. Germline V gene data show CDR1 as MNHEY and CDR2 as SMNVEV (reference sequence). The CDR3 bases are TGTGCCAGCAGTCGTCGGGGGGACGAGACCCAGTACTTC. This gives the protein CASSRRGDETQYF.

The chain couples TRBV20-1 to TRBJ2-7; TRBD2 matches 16 bases. The J call is uncertain, as TRBJ2-1 better fits the DNA end. The CDR3 runs to 19 residues. CDR1 and CDR2 from the germline V gene are DFQATT and SNEGSKA (reference sequence). The CDR3 bases are TGCAGTACCTACTTAACGGGACTAGCGGGAGGGCCGATGGTCTATGAGCAGTTCTTC. Its translation is CSTYLTGLAGGPMVYEQFF.

V usage is TRBV11-2 and J usage is TRBJ2-7; D is perhaps TRBD1 (5 bases). Germline V gene sequence: CDR1 SGHAT, CDR2 FQNNGV. This CDR3 region has 15 residues. V was cut by 3 bases and J by 5 bases, with 17 bases left in between. The CDR3 DNA sequence: TGTGCCAGCAGCTTGTCGGCAGGGTCCCTCCACGAGCAGTACTTC. It is translated as CASSLSAGSLHEQYF.

A few counts support this clonotype. V usage is TRBV2 and J usage is TRBJ2-2; perhaps D is TRBD1 or TRBD2 (6 bases each). CDR3 length equals 15 residues. Germline CDR1 reads SNHLY; CDR2 reads FYNNEI. Trimming removed 5 bases from V and 1 base from J, with 11 bases in between. The CDR3 DNA reads as TGTGCCAGCAGTCCACAGGGAGGGAACACCGGGGAGCTGTTTTTT. Its translation is CASSPQGGNTGELFF.

In its sample, this clonotype was seen a few times. Possible read error: a much larger clone is one base away. The chain recombines TRBV20-1 with TRBJ1-5; 8 nucleotides line up with TRBD1. Looked up from germline, CDR1 is DFQATT and CDR2 is SNEGSKA (reference sequence). With V trimmed by 0 bases and J by 4 bases, 5 bases remained unmatched. The CDR3 is 15 residues long. CDR3 region: CSARDGQGMNQPQHF. In DNA, the CDR3 is TGCAGTGCTAGAGATGGACAGGGAATGAATCAGCCCCAGCATTTT.